This TCR beta chain was recorded in a study of blood T cell repertoires in COVID-19 (dated by TCRdb to 2020 to 2022). For the study in its entirety: Collaborator samples came from the United States, Italy and Spain and covered acute and convalescent phases of COVID-19. Where HLA class I and class II types were available, the types were taken from metadata supplied by the sample provider, not from assay-based typing. The sample metadata nearly always contained a de-identified subject ID, COVID-19 status, age in years and sex. Samples came from the ongoing ImmuneRACE study (first 160 participants) plus 1,254 subjects from 6 global collaborators. The repertoires were released in a freely available public database meant as a resource for research on the immune response to SARS-CoV-2. The material from the prospective study consisted of cDNA or gDNA derived from T cells, B-cell-depleted T cells, or PBMCs. Deeply sampled blood TCRbeta repertoires from subjects exposed to, actively infected with, or recovered from COVID-19 were included in the dataset. Summary of the overall study and its limitations: The amount of clinical and demographic metadata varied by source and participant and was provided uncurated.

In Seattle, one collaborating source enrolled patients while the infection was active and tracked those patients longitudinally over the course of disease. Collaborating institutions collected whole blood in K2EDTA tubes following their own protocols. For TCRbeta analysis, collaborators shipped samples in one of three forms: frozen whole blood, isolated PBMCs, or DNA extracted from either of those sample types. This clone was counted once. Its antigen is still unknown. The record has no base qualities; no much larger clone is one base away. As encoded in the germline V gene, CDR1 is MDHEN while CDR2 is SYDVKM. Clipping removes 3 bases from V and 1 base from J, with 14 as the unmatched junction base count. Spanning cysteine to phenylalanine, the CDR3 consists of 19 amino acids. Left in the record is the CDR3 DNA by itself, 57 bases read in frame from the first base. The immunoSEQ Assay, a bias-controlled multiplex PCR, was used to amplify TCRbeta CDR3 regions from genomic DNA. Processing in the source paper ran as follows. Within the assay, amplification of reference gene primers was used to estimate how many nucleated cells each sample contained. To quantify the absolute abundance of each unique TCRbeta CDR3 rearrangement, sequence reads were collapsed and filtered. For each sample, productive Simpson clonality was calculated by taking the square root of Simpson's diversity index across productive rearrangements. In TCRdb, the immuneACCESS table is reduced to in-frame sequences with V and J assigned. These tables do not hold every clone; where another copy was compared, an unresolved V gene accounts for under half, and the others remain unexplained. V, J and clone size are taken as reported in that table, and D and trimming were inferred from the DNA itself. This sample lists 200,000 to 250,000 clones; approximately 85% were detected once. Over 4% of the sample belongs to the ten largest clones.

The receptor was isolated from a woman aged 70 to 79 with COVID-19, enrolled during active disease. The V gene is TRBV28 and the J gene is TRBJ2-3, with TRBD1 identical over 9 junction bases. Specimen: peripheral blood. The DNA sequence is TGTGCCAGCAGTTTGGGGGGGACAGGGAACAGATGGCGCACAGATACGCAGTATTTT. Its translation is CASSLGGTGNRWRTDTQYF.